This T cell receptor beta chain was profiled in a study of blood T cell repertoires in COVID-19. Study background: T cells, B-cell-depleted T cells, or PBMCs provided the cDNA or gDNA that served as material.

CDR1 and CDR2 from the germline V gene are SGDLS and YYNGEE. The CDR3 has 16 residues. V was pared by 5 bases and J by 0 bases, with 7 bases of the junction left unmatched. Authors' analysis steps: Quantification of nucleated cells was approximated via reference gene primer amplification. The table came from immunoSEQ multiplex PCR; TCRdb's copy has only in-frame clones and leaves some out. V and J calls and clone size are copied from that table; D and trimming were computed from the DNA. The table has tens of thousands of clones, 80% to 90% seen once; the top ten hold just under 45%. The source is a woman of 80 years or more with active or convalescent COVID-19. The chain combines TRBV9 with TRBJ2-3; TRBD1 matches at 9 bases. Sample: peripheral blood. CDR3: CASSLGTGFSTDTQYF. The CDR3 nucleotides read TGTGCCAGCAGTCTCGGGACAGGGTTTAGCACAGATACGCAGTATTTT.